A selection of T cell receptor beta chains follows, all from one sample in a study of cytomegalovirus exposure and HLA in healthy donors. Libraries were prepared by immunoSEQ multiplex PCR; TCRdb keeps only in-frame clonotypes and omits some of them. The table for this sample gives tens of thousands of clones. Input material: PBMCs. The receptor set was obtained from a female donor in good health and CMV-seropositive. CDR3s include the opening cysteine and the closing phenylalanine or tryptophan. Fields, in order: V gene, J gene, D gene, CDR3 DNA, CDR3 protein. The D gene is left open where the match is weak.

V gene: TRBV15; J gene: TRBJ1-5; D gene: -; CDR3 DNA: TGTGCCACCAGCAGAGCCGGGGGTGGGCCCCAGCATTTT; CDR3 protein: CATSRAGGGPQHF
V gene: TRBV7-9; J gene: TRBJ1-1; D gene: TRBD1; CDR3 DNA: TGTGCCAGCAGCTTAGGGAACAGGGGGCGAGGCACTGAAGCTTTCTTT; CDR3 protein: CASSLGNRGRGTEAFF
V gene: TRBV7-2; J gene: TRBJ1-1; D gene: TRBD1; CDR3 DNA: TGTGCCAGCAGCTTAGCGTCAGGGGGCGCGTACACTGAAGATTTCTTT; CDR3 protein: CASSLASGGAYTEDFF
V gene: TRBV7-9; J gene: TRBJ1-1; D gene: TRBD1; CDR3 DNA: TGTGCCAGCAGGGTGGTGGGGACAGGGGCTTTCTTT; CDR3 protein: CASRVVGTGAFF
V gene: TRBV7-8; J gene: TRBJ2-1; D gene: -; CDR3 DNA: TGTGCCAGCAGCCGGGGGACTGATAACGACAATGAGCAGTTCTTC; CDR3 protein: CASSRGTDNDNEQFF
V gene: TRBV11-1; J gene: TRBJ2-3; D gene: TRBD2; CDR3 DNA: TGTGCCAGCAACCCAGGACTAGACCGACCGGGAACGCAGTATTTT; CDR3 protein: CASNPGLDRPGTQYF
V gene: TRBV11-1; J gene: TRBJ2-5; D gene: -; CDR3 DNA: TGTGCCAGCAGCCCAGGTGGTTTCATCCAAGAGACCCAGTACTTC; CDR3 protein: CASSPGGFIQETQYF
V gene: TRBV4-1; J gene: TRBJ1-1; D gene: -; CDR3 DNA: TGCGCCAGCAGCCAAACGGTACAGGACCCCCCCACTGAAGCTTTCTTT; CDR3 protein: CASSQTVQDPPTEAFF
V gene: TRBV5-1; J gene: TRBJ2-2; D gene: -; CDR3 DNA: TGCGCCAGCAGCTTAGCTCAGAACACCGGGGAGCTGTTTTTT; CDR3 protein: CASSLAQNTGELFF
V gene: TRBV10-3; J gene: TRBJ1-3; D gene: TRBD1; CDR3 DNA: TGTGCCATCAGTCCAGGGGGGCTCTCTGGAAACACCATATATTTT; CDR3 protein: CAISPGGLSGNTIYF
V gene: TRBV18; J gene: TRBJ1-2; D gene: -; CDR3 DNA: TGTGCCAGCTCACCACCGAACAGTCCTAACTATGGCTACACCTTC; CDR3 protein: CASSPPNSPNYGYTF
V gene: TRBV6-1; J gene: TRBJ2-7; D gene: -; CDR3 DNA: TGTGCCAGCAGGATGATAGGGGCAGCCTCCTACGAGCAGTACTTC; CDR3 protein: CASRMIGAASYEQYF
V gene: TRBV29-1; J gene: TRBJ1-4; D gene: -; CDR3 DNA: TGCAGCGTTGTAAAGGCAGGGCATAATGAAAAACTGTTTTTT; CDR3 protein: CSVVKAGHNEKLFF
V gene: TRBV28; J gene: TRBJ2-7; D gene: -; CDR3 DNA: TGTGCCAGCAGACTCGACAGTACCTACGAGCAGTACTTC; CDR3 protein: CASRLDSTYEQYF
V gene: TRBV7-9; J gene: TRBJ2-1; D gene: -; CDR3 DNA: TGTGCCAGCGGAAGGGGGTCTGAGCAGTTCTTC; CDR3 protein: CASGRGSEQFF
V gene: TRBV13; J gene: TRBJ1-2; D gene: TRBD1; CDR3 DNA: TGTGCCAGCAGCCTGACAGGGAACTATGGCTACACCTTC; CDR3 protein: CASSLTGNYGYTF
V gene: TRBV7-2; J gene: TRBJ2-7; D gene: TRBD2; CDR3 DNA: TGTGCCAGCAGCCCCGGGAAGCGGGAGCGCTACGAGCAGTACTTC; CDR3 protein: CASSPGKRERYEQYF
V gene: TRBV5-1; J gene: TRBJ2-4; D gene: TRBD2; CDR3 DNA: TGCGCCAGCAGCTTGGGTAGCGGGAGGAACATTCAGTACTTC; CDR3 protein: CASSLGSGRNIQYF
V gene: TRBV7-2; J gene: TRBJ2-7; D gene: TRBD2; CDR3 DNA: TGTGCCAGCAGCTTAATAGCGGGGAACGAGCAGTACTTC; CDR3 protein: CASSLIAGNEQYF
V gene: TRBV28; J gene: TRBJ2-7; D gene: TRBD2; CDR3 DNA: TGTGCCAGCGAAAGGACTAGCGGGAGATACGAGCAGTACTTC; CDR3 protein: CASERTSGRYEQYF
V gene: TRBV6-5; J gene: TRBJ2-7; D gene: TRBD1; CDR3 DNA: TGTGCCAGCAGTTACCCCACGACAGGGAAATCCTACGAGCAGTACTTC; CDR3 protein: CASSYPTTGKSYEQYF
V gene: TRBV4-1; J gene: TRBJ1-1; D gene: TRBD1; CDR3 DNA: TGCGCCAGCAGCCCAACTGGGACAGGGGGCTTTCCTGAAGCTTTCTTT; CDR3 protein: CASSPTGTGGFPEAFF
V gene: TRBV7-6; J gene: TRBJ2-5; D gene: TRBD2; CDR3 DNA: TGTGCCAGCAGCCTCTTCGGGACTAGCGGGCTGGAGACCCAGTACTTC; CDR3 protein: CASSLFGTSGLETQYF
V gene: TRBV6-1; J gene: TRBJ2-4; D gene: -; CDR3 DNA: TGTGCCAGCAGTGAAGCTCTAGCCAAAAACATTCAGTACTTC; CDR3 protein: CASSEALAKNIQYF
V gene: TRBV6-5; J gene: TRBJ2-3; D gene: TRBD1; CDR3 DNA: TGTGCCAGCAGTTACCTTCGACAGGGGGCCCCAGATACGCAGTATTTT; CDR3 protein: CASSYLRQGAPDTQYF
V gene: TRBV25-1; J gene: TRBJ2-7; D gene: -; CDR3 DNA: TGTGCCAGCAGTGATTACGGCGAGCAGTACTTC; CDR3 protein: CASSDYGEQYF
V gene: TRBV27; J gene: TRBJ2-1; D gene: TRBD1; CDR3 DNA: TGTGCCAGCAGTTTATCCTGGACAGGGGGGGACAATGAGCAGTTCTTC; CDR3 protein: CASSLSWTGGDNEQFF